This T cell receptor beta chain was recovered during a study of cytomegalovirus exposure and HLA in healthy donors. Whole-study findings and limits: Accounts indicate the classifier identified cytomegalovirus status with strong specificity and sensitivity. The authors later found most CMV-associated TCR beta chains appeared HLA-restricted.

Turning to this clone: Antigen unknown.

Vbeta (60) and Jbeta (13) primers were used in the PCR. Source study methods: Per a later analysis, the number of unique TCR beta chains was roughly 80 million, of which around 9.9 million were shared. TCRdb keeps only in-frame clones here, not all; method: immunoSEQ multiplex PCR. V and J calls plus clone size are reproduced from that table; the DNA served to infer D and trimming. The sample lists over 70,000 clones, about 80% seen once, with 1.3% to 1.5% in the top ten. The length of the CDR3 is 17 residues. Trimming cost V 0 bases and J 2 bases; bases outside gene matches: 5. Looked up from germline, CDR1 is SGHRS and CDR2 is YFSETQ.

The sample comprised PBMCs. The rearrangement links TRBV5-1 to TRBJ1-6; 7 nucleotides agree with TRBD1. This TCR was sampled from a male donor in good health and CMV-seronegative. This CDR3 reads CASSLGQGVAYNSPLHF. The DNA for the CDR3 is TGCGCCAGCAGCTTGGGGCAGGGGGTGGCCTATAATTCACCCCTCCACTTT.